One sample yielded the 28 T cell receptor beta chains listed below, sequenced in a study of cytomegalovirus exposure and HLA in healthy donors. It was with 60 Vbeta and 13 Jbeta primers that the PCR ran. Libraries were prepared by immunoSEQ multiplex PCR; TCRdb keeps only in-frame clonotypes and omits some of them. Among 150,000 to 200,000 clones listed, 65% to 90% were seen once. Sample: PBMCs. The receptor source for this set is a woman aged 50 to 60 in good health and CMV-seronegative.

The chain carries TRBV4-1 and TRBJ1-2, with TRBD1 matching over 8 bases. CDR1 MGHRA and CDR2 YSYEKL come from the germline V gene. CDR3 size: 16 residues. V lost 0 bases, J lost 4 bases, and 7 bases stayed unmatched. CDR3 nucleotides: TGCGCCAGCAGCCAAGAAGGCAGGGGGCGCAGCTATGGCTACACCTTC. Encoded protein: CASSQEGRGRSYGYTF.

V usage is TRBV19 and J usage is TRBJ1-4, with D possibly matching TRBD1 (6 bases). This CDR3 is built from 15 residues. Trimming pared 2 bases from V and 7 bases from J, leaving 14 bases between. Germline CDR1 and CDR2: LNHDA and SQIVND (reference sequence). The CDR3 sequence is CASSITGQGSEKLFF. In DNA, the CDR3 is TGTGCCAGTAGTATAACGGGACAAGGCAGTGAAAAACTGTTTTTT.

J is TRBJ1-3 and V is TRBV6-1; no firm D call. Looked up from germline, CDR1 is MNHNS and CDR2 is SASEGT. Trimming removed 1 base from V and 2 bases from J, with 12 bases in between. There are 16 residues in the CDR3. The CDR3 nucleotides read TGTGCCAGCAGTGAAGTCGGGGTAGTAACTGGAAACACCATATATTTT. It encodes CASSEVGVVTGNTIYF.

The V call is TRBV6-5, the J call TRBJ1-5; 11 nucleotides align to TRBD1. The germline V gene has CDR1 MNHEY and CDR2 SVGAGI. The CDR3 runs 15 residues. The V gene end was trimmed by 4 bases and the J gene end by 6 bases; junction bases not matched to a gene: 5. CDR3 amino acids: CASSSPGQGGQPQHF. In DNA, the CDR3 is TGTGCCAGCAGTTCCCCGGGACAGGGGGGTCAGCCCCAGCATTTT.

The chain links TRBV9 to TRBJ1-1; TRBD1 is a possible D gene (6 bases). V was cut by 3 bases and J by 5 bases, with 11 bases left in between. This CDR3 contains 13 residues. Per germline, CDR1 SGDLS and CDR2 YYNGEE. This chain's CDR3 is CASSAQGWTEAFF. CDR3 coding DNA: TGTGCCAGCAGCGCACAGGGATGGACTGAAGCTTTCTTT.

The CDR3 here is CASSYSYADTQYF. DNA of the CDR3: TGTGCCAGCAGTTACTCCTATGCAGATACGCAGTATTTT. This chain links TRBV6-5 with TRBJ2-3, with unresolved D. The CDR3 consists of 13 residues. The V end was cut by 0 bases, the J end by 4 bases, with 5 bases between. Germline CDR1 reads MNHEY; CDR2 reads SVGAGI.

This clone was detected only a few times. V is TRBV7-9 and J is TRBJ2-2, with D perhaps matching TRBD1 (6 bases). The CDR3 loop spans 12 amino acids. V was clipped by 4 bases and J by 9 bases, with 9 bases between them. Per the germline V gene, CDR1 is SEHNR and CDR2 is FQNEAQ (reference sequence). As DNA, the CDR3 is TGTGCCAGCAGCTCCCAGGGGAGGGAGCTGTTTTTT. It specifies CASSSQGRELFF.

The chain links TRBV11-2 to TRBJ2-7; TRBD1 might be the D (5 bases). Germline lookup yields CDR1 SGHAT and CDR2 FQNNGV. This CDR3 is 14 amino acids long. V lost 5 bases, J lost 5 bases, and 16 bases lay in between. Written as DNA, the CDR3 is TGTGCCAGCAGCCAGGAAGGGGCGCAGAACGAGCAGTACTTC. As protein: CASSQEGAQNEQYF.

The CDR3 nucleotides read TGTGCCAGCAGCCCCCGGATGACAGCGTCGTCAGCCTATGAGCAGTTCTTC. This translates into CASSPRMTASSAYEQFF. The genes are TRBV9 and TRBJ2-1; maybe TRBD1 (5 bases). The CDR3 consists of 17 residues. V dropped 4 bases and J dropped 8 bases, with 25 bases sitting between them. Germline V gives CDR1 SGDLS, CDR2 YYNGEE.

V usage is TRBV19 and J usage is TRBJ2-7; 11 positions agree with TRBD2. V lost 5 bases to trimming and J lost 6 bases; unmatched junction nucleotides: 9. The CDR3 spans 15 residues. Germline CDR1 and CDR2: LNHDA and SQIVND (reference sequence). CDR3 DNA sequence: TGTGCCAGTAGTGGCCTAGCGGGAGGCGGGCTCGAGCAGTACTTC. Amino acid sequence: CASSGLAGGGLEQYF.

The chain couples TRBV6-5 to TRBJ2-6; the D is unclear. The CDR3 is 15 amino acids. V was trimmed by 3 bases and J by 2 bases, leaving 8 bases between them. The germline V gene encodes CDR1 MNHEY and CDR2 SVGAGI. The CDR3 DNA is TGTGCCAGCAGTTATACGAGAACTGGGGCCAACGTCCTGACTTTC. It is translated as CASSYTRTGANVLTF.

Notes on this clone: Other DNA sequences in this specimen translate into the identical CDR3. This chain joins TRBV19 and TRBJ2-1; 9 positions agree with TRBD1. The V and J ends lost 5 bases and 4 bases, in that order; junction bases with no gene match: 9. The CDR3 totals 16 residues. CDR1 and CDR2 from the germline V gene are LNHDA and SQIVND (reference sequence). The CDR3 region has the DNA TGTGCCAGTAGTCCCCGGACAGGGGCCACTTACAATGAGCAGTTCTTC. It codes for CASSPRTGATYNEQFF.

The CDR3 DNA is TGTGCCAGCAGTTTCCGGGGGGTCGAGCAGTACTTC. Translating it yields CASSFRGVEQYF. This chain uses TRBV28 with TRBJ2-7; 7 nucleotides line up with TRBD2. Germline V CDR1 and CDR2: MDHEN, SYDVKM. The junction had 2 bases not matched to a gene; V was cut back by 3 bases and J by 6 bases. The CDR3 totals 12 residues.

The V call is TRBV29-1, the J call TRBJ1-3; D perhaps matches TRBD1 (5 bases). This CDR3 is built from 14 residues. V lost 7 bases, J lost 4 bases, and 17 bases lay in between. CDR1 and CDR2 (germline): SQVTM, ANQGSEA. This CDR3 reads CSARTRVEGNTIYF. The CDR3 region has the DNA TGCAGCGCTCGTACCAGGGTGGAGGGAAACACCATATATTTT.

In this sample, this clone turned up many times. The chain combines TRBV6-1 with TRBJ2-1; 11 bases are shared with TRBD2. The CDR3 runs to 15 residues. V was clipped by 3 bases and J by 7 bases; unmatched bases: 5. Germline assignment: CDR1 MNHNS and CDR2 SASEGT. The CDR3: CASSEGLAEGNEQFF. As DNA, the CDR3 is TGTGCCAGCAGTGAGGGACTAGCGGAGGGAAATGAGCAGTTCTTC.

Here the CDR3 DNA reads TGTGCCAGCACCCGGACACAAGGGACTGAAGCTTTCTTT. Its protein is CASTRTQGTEAFF. The rearrangement uses TRBV11-2 and TRBJ1-1; D possibly corresponds to TRBD1 (5 bases). V was trimmed by 7 bases and J by 5 bases, leaving 14 bases between them. CDR1 is SGHAT and CDR2 is FQNNGV in the germline V gene. This CDR3 region has 13 residues.

V usage is TRBV7-7 and J usage is TRBJ2-5; the D gene is possibly TRBD1 (5 bases). V lost 2 bases, J lost 10 bases, and 17 bases lay in between. Germline values: CDR1 SSHAT, CDR2 FNYEAQ (reference sequence). This CDR3 contains 14 residues. The CDR3 nucleotides are TGTGCCAGCAGCTTAACGGGCGTGCTAGGGGACCAGTACTTC. Its protein is CASSLTGVLGDQYF. The full variable domain, rest sourced from reference TRBV7-7 and TRBJ2-5, is GAGVSQSPRYKVTKRGQDVTLRCDPISSHATLYWYQQALGQGPEFLTYFNYEAQPDKSGLPSDRFSAERPEGSISTLTIQRTEQRDSAMYRCASSLTGVLGDQYFGPGTRLLVL.

CDR3 residues: CASSLWLEETQYF. The CDR3 coding sequence is TGTGCCAGCAGCTTGTGGTTAGAGGAGACCCAGTACTTC. The J gene is TRBJ2-5, the V gene TRBV5-4; no clear D. Germline V CDR1 and CDR2: SGHNT, YYREEE (reference sequence). The CDR3 has 13 residues. V lost 1 base to trimming and J lost 5 bases, with 9 bases between them.

The chain employs TRBV4-2 and TRBJ2-1, with 11 bases that match TRBD1. Trimming cost V 0 bases and J 15 bases; bases outside gene matches: 7. CDR3 length equals 14 residues. Germline V gene data show CDR1 as LGHNA and CDR2 as YNFKEQ. CDR3 protein: CASSQDIGTGGPFF. The CDR3 DNA reads TGTGCCAGCAGCCAAGATATTGGGACAGGGGGTCCGTTCTTC.

The rearrangement joins TRBV6-1 to TRBJ2-6; tentatively, D is TRBD2 (5 bases). The CDR3 is 13 residues long. V was clipped by 7 bases and J by 1 base, with 5 bases between them. Germline V gene lookup returns CDR1 MNHNS and CDR2 SASEGT. CDR3 in amino acids: CASTGSGANVLTF. The CDR3 DNA sequence: TGTGCCAGCACGGGATCTGGGGCCAACGTCCTGACTTTC.

V usage is TRBV19 and J usage is TRBJ2-1; 15 bases fit TRBD2. This CDR3 is built from 16 residues. Germline values: CDR1 LNHDA, CDR2 SQIVND (reference sequence). V shed 3 bases and J 7 bases; nucleotides not matched to a gene: 4. CDR3 amino acids: CASSIPGLAGGNEQFF. The DNA of the CDR3 is TGTGCCAGTAGTATCCCGGGACTAGCGGGAGGTAATGAGCAGTTCTTC.

This clone was seen once. V usage is TRBV28 and J usage is TRBJ2-5, with 8 positions matching TRBD1. The CDR3 loop spans 14 amino acids. V lost 5 bases, J lost 3 bases, and 5 bases stayed unmatched. Germline V CDR1 and CDR2: MDHEN, SYDVKM. Written as DNA, the CDR3 is TGTGCCAGCAGTCGACAGGGGCGCGAAGAGACCCAGTACTTC. This translates into CASSRQGREETQYF.

The V gene is TRBV7-6, the J gene TRBJ2-1, with TRBD1 identical over 7 bases. V lost 5 bases and J lost 4; bases outside the gene matches: 8. Per the germline V gene, CDR1 is SGHVS and CDR2 is FNYEAQ. This CDR3 spans 15 amino acids. Here the CDR3 reads CASSPTGSVYNEQFF. CDR3 nucleotide sequence: TGTGCCAGCAGCCCGACAGGGTCGGTATACAATGAGCAGTTCTTC.

The chain joins TRBV5-5 to TRBJ1-1; D not resolved. V lost 5 bases and J 6 bases, leaving 14 bases between the germline ends. Germline CDR1 SGHKS, CDR2 YYEKEE (reference sequence). The CDR3 consists of 13 residues. CDR3 residues: CASRWGGEAEAFF. DNA for the CDR3: TGTGCCAGCAGATGGGGTGGGGAGGCTGAAGCTTTCTTT.

The chain carries TRBV27 and TRBJ2-5; 8 bases map to TRBD1. The better agreement between TRBJ2-7 and the DNA end casts doubt on the J call. Germline V lookup: CDR1 MNHEY, CDR2 SMNVEV (reference sequence). The CDR3 contains 16 residues. CDR3 DNA: TGTGCCAGCAGTCTTTCTGACAGGGGCCCGTCCTACGAGCAGTACTTC. It encodes CASSLSDRGPSYEQYF.

This clone has more than one count but fewer than ten. V and J are TRBV5-5 and TRBJ2-2; 8 bases align to TRBD1. Per the germline V gene, CDR1 is SGHKS and CDR2 is YYEKEE (reference sequence). Trimming removed 1 base from V and 6 bases from J; junction bases left unmatched: 5. CDR3 size: 15 residues. In nucleotides, the CDR3 is TGTGCCAGCAGCTTGCAACAGGGGGTCGCCGGGGAGCTGTTTTTT. Translated: CASSLQQGVAGELFF. Drawing the rest from reference TRBV5-5 and TRBJ2-2, the complete variable domain is DAGVTQSPTHLIKTRGQQVTLRCSPISGHKSVSWYQQVLGQGPQFIFQYYEKEERGRGNFPDRFSARQFPNYSSELNVNALLLGDSALYLCASSLQQGVAGELFFGEGSRLTVL.

The sample holds a few counts of this clone. This CDR3 reads CASRPGTSGYQYEQYF. The DNA for the CDR3 is TGTGCCAGTAGGCCAGGGACTAGCGGGTACCAATACGAGCAGTACTTC. The gene calls are TRBV19 and TRBJ2-7; 12 nucleotides align to TRBD2. With V trimmed by 6 bases and J by 4 bases, 10 bases remained unmatched. This CDR3 comprises 16 residues. CDR1 is LNHDA and CDR2 is SQIVND in the germline V gene (reference sequence).

The chain combines TRBV4-1 with TRBJ2-7; 7 bases fit TRBD2. This CDR3 contains 14 residues. J was trimmed by 6 bases and V by 1 base; bases with no gene match: 6. Germline lookup yields CDR1 MGHRA and CDR2 YSYEKL. CDR3 nucleotides: TGCGCCAGCAGCCAAGCGGCGGGAGCGTTCGAGCAGTACTTC. Translating gives CASSQAAGAFEQYF.